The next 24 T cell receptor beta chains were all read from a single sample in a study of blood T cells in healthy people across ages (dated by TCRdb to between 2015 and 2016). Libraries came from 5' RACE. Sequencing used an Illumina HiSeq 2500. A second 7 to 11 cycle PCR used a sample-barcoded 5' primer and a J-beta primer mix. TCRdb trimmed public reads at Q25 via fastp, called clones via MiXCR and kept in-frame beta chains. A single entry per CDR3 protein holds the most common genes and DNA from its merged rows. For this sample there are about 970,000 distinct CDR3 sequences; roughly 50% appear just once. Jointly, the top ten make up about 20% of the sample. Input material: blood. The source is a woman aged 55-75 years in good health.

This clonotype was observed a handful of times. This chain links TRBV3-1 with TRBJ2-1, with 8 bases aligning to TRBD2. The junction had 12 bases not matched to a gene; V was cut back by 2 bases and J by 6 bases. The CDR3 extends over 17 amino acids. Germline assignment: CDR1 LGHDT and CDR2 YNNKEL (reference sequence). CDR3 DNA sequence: TGTGCCAGCAGCCAATCACTAGCGGTCTTCCTGGGCAATGAGCAGTTCTTC. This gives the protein CASSQSLAVFLGNEQFF.

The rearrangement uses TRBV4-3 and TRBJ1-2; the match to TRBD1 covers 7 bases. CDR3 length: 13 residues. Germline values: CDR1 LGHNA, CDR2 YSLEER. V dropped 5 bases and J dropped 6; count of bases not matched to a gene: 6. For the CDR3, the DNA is TGCGCCAGCAGCGCCCAGGGGGTGAATGGCTACACCTTC. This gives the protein CASSAQGVNGYTF.

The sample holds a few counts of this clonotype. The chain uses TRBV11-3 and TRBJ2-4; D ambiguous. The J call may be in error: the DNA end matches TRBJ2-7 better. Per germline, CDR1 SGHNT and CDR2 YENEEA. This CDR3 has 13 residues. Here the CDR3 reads CASSSKVVGEQYF. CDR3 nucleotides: TGTGCCAGCAGCTCCAAGGTAGTTGGCGAGCAGTACTTC.

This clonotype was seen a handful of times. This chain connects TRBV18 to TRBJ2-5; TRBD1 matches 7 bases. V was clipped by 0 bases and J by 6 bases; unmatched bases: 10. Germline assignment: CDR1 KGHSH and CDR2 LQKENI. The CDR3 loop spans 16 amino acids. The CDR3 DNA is TGTGCCAGCTCACCACCCGGGACAGCGGTAACACAGACCCAGTACTTC. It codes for CASSPPGTAVTQTQYF.

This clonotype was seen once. The CDR3 nucleotides read TGCGCCAGCAGCCAAGATCCGCAGTCTGTGCGGGTTGGGGAGCTGTTTTTT. Translated, it gives CASSQDPQSVRVGELFF. V usage is TRBV4-3 and J usage is TRBJ2-2, with D possibly being TRBD2 (5 bases). CDR3 size: 17 residues. The V and J ends lost 0 bases and 8 bases respectively, with 19 bases between them. Germline CDR1 is LGHNA and CDR2 is YSLEER.

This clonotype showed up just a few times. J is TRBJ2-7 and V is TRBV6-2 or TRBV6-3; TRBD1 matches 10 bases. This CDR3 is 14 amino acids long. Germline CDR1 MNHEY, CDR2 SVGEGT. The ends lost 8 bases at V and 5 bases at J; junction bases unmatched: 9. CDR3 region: CASVFAGTGDEQYF. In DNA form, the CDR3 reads TGTGCCAGCGTCTTCGCCGGGACAGGGGACGAGCAGTACTTC.

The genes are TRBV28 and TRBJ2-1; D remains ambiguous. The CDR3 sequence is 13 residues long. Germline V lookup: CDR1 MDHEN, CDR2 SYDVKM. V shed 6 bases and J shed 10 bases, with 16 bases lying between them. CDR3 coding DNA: TGTGCCAGCAGCCCACCGGGCCCCGGGGAGCAGTTCTTC. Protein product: CASSPPGPGEQFF.

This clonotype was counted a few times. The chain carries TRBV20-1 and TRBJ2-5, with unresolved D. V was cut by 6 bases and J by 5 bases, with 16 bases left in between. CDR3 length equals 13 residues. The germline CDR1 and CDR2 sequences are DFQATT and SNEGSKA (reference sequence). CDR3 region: CSAKLPGLETQYF. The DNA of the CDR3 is TGCAGTGCCAAGCTGCCAGGTCTGGAGACCCAGTACTTC.

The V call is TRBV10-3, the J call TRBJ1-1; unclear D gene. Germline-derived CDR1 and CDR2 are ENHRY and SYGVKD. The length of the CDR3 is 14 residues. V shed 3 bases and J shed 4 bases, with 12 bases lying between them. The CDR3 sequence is CAISEGTDGTEAFF. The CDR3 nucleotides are TGTGCCATCAGTGAAGGTACGGATGGCACTGAAGCTTTCTTT.

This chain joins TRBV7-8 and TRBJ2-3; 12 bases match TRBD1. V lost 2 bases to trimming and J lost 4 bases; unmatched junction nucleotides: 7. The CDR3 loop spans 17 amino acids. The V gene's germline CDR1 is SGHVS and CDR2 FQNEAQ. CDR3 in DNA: TGTGCCAGCAGCTTATTAGGGGGACAGGGGGCCCCAGATACGCAGTATTTT. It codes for CASSLLGGQGAPDTQYF.

The CDR3 DNA is TGCGCCAGCAGCCAAGTGCCCCTGGGCAGGGAGACCCAGTACTTC. It yields the protein CASSQVPLGRETQYF. The rearrangement uses TRBV4-1 and TRBJ2-5; no firm D call. Trimming took 1 base from V and 5 from J, leaving 14 bases between them. This CDR3 contains 15 residues. Germline CDR1 is MGHRA and CDR2 is YSYEKL.

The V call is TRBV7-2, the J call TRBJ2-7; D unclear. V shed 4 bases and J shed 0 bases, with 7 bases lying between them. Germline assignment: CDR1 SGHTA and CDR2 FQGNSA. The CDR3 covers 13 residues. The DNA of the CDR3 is TGTGCCAGCAGCTCGAACCCCTCCTACGAGCAGTACTTC. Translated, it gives CASSSNPSYEQYF.

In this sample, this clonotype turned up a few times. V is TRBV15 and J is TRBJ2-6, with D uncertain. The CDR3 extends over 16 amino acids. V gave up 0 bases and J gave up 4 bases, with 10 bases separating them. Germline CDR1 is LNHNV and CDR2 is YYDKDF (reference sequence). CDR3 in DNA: TGTGCCACCAGCAGAGATATTGGTCCCGGGGCCAACGTCCTGACTTTC. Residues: CATSRDIGPGANVLTF. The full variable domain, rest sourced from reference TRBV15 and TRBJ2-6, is DAMVIQNPRYQVTQFGKPVTLSCSQTLNHNVMYWYQQKSSQAPKLLFHYYDKDFNNEADTPDNFQSRRPNTSFCFLDIRSPGLGDTAMYLCATSRDIGPGANVLTFGAGSRLTVL.

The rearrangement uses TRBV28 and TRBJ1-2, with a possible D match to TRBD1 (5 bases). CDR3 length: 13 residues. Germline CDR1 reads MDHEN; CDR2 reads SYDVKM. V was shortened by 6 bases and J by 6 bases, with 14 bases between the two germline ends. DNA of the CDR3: TGTGCCAGCAGGTCTGACAGCCACGATGGCTACACCTTC. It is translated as CASRSDSHDGYTF.

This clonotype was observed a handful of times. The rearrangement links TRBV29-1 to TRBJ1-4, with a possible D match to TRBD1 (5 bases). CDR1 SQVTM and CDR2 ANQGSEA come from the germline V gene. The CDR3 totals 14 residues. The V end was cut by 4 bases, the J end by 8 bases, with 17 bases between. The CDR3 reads CSVAVASRGEKLFF. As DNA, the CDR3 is TGCAGCGTTGCGGTTGCCTCGCGGGGGGAAAAACTGTTTTTT. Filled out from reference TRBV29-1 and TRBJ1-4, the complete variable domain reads SAVISQKPSRDICQRGTSLTIQCQVDSQVTMMFWYRQQPGQSLTLIATANQGSEATYESGFVIDKFPISRPNLTFSTLTVSNMSPEDSSIYLCSVAVASRGEKLFFGSGTQLSVL.

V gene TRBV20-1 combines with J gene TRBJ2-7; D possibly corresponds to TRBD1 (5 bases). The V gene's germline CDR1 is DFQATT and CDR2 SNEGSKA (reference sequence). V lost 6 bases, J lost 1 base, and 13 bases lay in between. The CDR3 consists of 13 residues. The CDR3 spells CSAAPAGSYEQYF. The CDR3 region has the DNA TGCAGTGCCGCCCCGGCAGGGTCCTACGAGCAGTACTTC.

The CDR3 coding sequence is TGCAGTGCCGCTGGCCTAGCGGGAGGTGCGGGAGATACGCAGTATTTT. It specifies CSAAGLAGGAGDTQYF. The chain joins TRBV20-1 to TRBJ2-3; the match to TRBD2 covers 11 bases. CDR1 and CDR2 (germline): DFQATT, SNEGSKA (reference sequence). The V segment lost 6 bases and the J segment 5 bases; nucleotides outside the gene matches: 13. The length of the CDR3 is 16 residues.

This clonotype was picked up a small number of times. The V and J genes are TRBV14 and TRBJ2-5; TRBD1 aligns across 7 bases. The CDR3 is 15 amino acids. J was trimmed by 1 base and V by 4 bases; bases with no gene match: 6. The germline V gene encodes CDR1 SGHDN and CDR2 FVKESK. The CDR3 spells CASSRWTGPQETQYF. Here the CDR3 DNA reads TGTGCCAGCAGCCGCTGGACAGGTCCCCAAGAGACCCAGTACTTC.

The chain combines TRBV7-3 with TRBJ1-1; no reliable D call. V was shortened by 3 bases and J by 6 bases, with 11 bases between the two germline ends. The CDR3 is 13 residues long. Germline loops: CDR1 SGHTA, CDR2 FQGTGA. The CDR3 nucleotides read TGTGCCAGCAGCTTTACGTGGGGTTCTGAAGCTTTCTTT. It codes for CASSFTWGSEAFF.

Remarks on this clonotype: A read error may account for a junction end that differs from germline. The CDR3, as DNA: TGTGCCAGCAGGGAAGAGAACACCGGGGAGCTGTTTTTT. Amino acid sequence: CASREENTGELFF. The J gene is TRBJ2-2, the V gene TRBV2, with D hard to call. The CDR3 covers 13 residues. The germline gives CDR1 SNHLY, CDR2 FYNNEI.

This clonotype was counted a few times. The CDR3 nucleotides are TGTGCCAGCAGTAAGTCCAATGAGCAGTTCTTC. This translates into CASSKSNEQFF. The chain couples TRBV12-3 or TRBV12-4 to TRBJ2-1, with unresolved D. The CDR3 runs 11 residues. Trimming removed 5 bases from V and 6 bases from J, with 5 bases in between.

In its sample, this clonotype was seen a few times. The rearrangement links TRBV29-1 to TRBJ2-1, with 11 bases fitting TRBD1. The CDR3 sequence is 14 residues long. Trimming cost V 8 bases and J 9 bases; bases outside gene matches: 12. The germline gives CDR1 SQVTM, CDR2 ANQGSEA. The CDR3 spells CSLRGGQGAREQFF. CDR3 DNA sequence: TGCAGCCTAAGAGGAGGACAGGGGGCGCGTGAGCAGTTCTTC.

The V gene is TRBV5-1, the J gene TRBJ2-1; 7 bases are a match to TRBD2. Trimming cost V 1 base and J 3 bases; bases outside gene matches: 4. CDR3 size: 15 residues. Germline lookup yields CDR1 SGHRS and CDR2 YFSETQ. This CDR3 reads CASSLYGTNYNEQFF. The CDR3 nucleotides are TGCGCCAGCAGCTTGTACGGGACTAACTACAATGAGCAGTTCTTC.

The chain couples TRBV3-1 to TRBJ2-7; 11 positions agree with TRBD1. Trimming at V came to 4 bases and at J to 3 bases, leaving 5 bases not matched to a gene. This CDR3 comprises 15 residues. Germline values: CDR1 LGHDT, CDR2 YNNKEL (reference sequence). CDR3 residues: CASSRPGTGGYEQYF. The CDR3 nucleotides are TGTGCCAGCAGCCGACCGGGGACAGGGGGCTACGAGCAGTACTTC.